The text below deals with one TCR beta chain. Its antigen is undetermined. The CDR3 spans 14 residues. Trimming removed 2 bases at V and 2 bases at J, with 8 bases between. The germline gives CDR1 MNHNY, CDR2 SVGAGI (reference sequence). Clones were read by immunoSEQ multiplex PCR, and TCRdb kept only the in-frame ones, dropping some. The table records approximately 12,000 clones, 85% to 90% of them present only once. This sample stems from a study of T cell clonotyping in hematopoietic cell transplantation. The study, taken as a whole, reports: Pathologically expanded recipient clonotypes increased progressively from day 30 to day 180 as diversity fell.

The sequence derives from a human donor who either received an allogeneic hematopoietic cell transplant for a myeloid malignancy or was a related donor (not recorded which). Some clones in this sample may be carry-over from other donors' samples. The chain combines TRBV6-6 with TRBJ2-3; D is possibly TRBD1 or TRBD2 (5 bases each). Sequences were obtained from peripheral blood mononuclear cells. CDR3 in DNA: TGTGCCAGCAGTTACGGGACCTACACAGATACGCAGTATTTT. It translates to CASSYGTYTDTQYF.